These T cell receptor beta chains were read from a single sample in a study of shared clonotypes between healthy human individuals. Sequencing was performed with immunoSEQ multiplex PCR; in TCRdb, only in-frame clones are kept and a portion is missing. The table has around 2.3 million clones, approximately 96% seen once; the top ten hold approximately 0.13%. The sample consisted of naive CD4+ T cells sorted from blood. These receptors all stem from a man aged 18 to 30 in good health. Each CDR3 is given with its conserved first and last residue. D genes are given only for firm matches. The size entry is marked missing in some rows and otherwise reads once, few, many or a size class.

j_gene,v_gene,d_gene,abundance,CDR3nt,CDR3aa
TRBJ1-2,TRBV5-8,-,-,TGTGCCAGCAGCTTAAGTTCTAGTGACTATGGCTACACCTTC,CASSLSSSDYGYTF
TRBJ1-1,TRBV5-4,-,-,TGTGCCAGCAGCGCAAGTCTACAGGGCCCTGAGGCTACTGAAGCTTTCTTT,CASSASLQGPEATEAFF
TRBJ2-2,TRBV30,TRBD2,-,TGTGCCTGGGCTTCCGGGGGGGCCGGGATCGGGGAGCTGTTTTTT,CAWASGGAGIGELFF
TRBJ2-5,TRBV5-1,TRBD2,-,TGCGCCAGCAGCTTGGCCATCGGGGGGACCAGGGAGACCCAGTACTTC,CASSLAIGGTRETQYF
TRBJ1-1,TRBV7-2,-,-,TGTGCCAGCAGCTTCCCGGGTATTGACACTGAAGCTTTCTTT,CASSFPGIDTEAFF
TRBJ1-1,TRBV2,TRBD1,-,TGTGCCAGCAGTTCAGGACAGGGAAGTACTGAAGCTTTCTTT,CASSSGQGSTEAFF
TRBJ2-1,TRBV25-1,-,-,TGTGCCAGCAGTGAAAGGTCCCTCATCTACAATGAGCAGTTCTTC,CASSERSLIYNEQFF
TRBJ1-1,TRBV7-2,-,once,TGTGCCAGCAGCTTAGGGCTATTGGACACTGAAGCTTTCTTT,CASSLGLLDTEAFF
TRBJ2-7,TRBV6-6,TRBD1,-,TGTGCCAGCCGCCAACGACAGGGTGTGGGCGAGCAGTACTTC,CASRQRQGVGEQYF
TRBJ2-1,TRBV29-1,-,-,TGCAGCGCTTGTCTCGAGGTCCGCAATGAGCAGTTCTTC,CSACLEVRNEQFF
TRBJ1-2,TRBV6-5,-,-,TGTGCCAGCAGTTACTCGAAAAGGACAACTAACTATGGCTACACCTTC,CASSYSKRTTNYGYTF
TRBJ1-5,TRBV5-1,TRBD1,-,TGCGCCAGCAGCGCGGGGACAGGCGATCAGCCCCAGCATTTT,CASSAGTGDQPQHF
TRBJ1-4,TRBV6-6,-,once,TGTGCCAGCAGTTACGGGGTTGCGACTAATGAAAAACTGTTTTTT,CASSYGVATNEKLFF
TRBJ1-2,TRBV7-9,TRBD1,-,TGTGCCAGCAGCTTAGCCTCCGGACAGGGGAGCGGCTACACCTTC,CASSLASGQGSGYTF
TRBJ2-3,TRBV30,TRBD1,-,TGTGCCTGGAACAGGGGGGAGGATACGCAGTATTTT,CAWNRGEDTQYF
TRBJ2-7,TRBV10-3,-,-,TGTGCCATCAGTGAGGGGAGAGGGGAGTTCTACGAGCAGTACTTC,CAISEGRGEFYEQYF
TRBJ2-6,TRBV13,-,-,TGTGCCAGCAGCGTAAGGACAGTCTCTGGGGCCAACGTCCTGACTTTC,CASSVRTVSGANVLTF
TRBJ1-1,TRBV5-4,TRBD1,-,TGTGCCAGCAGCCCCCGAGGGGGGGACAGGAACACTGAAGCTTTCTTT,CASSPRGGDRNTEAFF
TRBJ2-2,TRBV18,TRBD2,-,TGTGCCAGCTCGAGCGGGACTTCGAACACCGGGGAGCTGTTTTTT,CASSSGTSNTGELFF
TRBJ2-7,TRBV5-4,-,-,TGTGCCAGCAGCTTGGAGACTGCTCCCGAGCAGTACTTC,CASSLETAPEQYF